This T cell receptor (beta chain) stems from a study of tumor-infiltrating lymphocytes in localized non-small cell lung cancer. Across the whole study: Each patient gave resected tumor and non-adjacent uninvolved lung tissue.

This table comes from immunoSEQ multiplex PCR, and its TCRdb copy is limited to in-frame clones, with some not included. The sample includes several thousand clones, around 70% of them seen just once. General study results and limits: IM1 and IM2 tumors showed no difference in T-cell fraction. Technical variation could not be separated from intratumor heterogeneity here.

Comments on this clone: Its antigen is still unknown.

V was clipped by 10 bases and J by 7 bases, with 17 bases between them. From germline, CDR1 is MDHEN and CDR2 SYDVKM. CDR3 length: 12 amino acids. The material sequenced was uninvolved lung tissue not adjacent to the tumor. This receptor was identified in a human donor with non-small cell lung cancer. V usage is TRBV28 and J usage is TRBJ2-7; D not resolved. This CDR3 is CATTSSTREQYF. The CDR3 region has the DNA TGTGCCACTACCTCAAGTACGAGGGAGCAGTACTTC.